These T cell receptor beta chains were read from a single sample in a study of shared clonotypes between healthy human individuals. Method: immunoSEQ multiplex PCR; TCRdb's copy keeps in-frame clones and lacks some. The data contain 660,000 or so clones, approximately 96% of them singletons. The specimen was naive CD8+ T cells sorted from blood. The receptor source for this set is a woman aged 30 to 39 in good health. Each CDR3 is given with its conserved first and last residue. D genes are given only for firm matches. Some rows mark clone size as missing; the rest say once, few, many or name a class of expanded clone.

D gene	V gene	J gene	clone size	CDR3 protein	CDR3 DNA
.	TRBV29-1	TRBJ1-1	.	CSSIGVTEAFF	TGCAGCTCAATTGGGGTCACTGAAGCTTTCTTT
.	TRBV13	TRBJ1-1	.	CASSPPSAGNTEAFF	TGTGCCAGCAGCCCGCCTTCGGCGGGGAACACTGAAGCTTTCTTT
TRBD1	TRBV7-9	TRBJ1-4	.	CASSLATDRGREKLFF	TGTGCCAGCAGCTTAGCAACTGACAGGGGGCGAGAAAAACTGTTTTTT
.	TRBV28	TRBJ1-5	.	CAAGSRFQPQHF	TGTGCCGCAGGTTCGAGGTTTCAGCCCCAGCATTTT
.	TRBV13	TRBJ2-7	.	CASSLGISYEQYF	TGTGCCAGCAGCTTAGGGATCTCCTACGAGCAGTACTTC
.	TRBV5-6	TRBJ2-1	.	CASAVTTYNEQFF	TGTGCCAGCGCGGTTACCACCTACAATGAGCAGTTCTTC
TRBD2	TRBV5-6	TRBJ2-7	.	CASSPEAGGPSEQYF	TGTGCCAGCAGCCCCGAAGCGGGAGGCCCTAGCGAGCAGTACTTC
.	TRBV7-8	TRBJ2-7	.	CASSLGAGRSMWTEQYF	TGTGCCAGCAGCTTAGGTGCGGGCAGGTCGATGTGGACCGAGCAGTACTTC
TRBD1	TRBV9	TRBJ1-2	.	CASSVWEGADGYTF	TGTGCCAGCAGCGTATGGGAGGGGGCGGATGGCTACACCTTC
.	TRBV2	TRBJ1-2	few	CASTGTRGGYTF	TGTGCCAGCACCGGGACCCGGGGAGGCTACACCTTC
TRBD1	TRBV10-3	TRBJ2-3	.	CAISEHRGPDTQYF	TGTGCCATCAGTGAACACAGGGGTCCAGATACGCAGTATTTT
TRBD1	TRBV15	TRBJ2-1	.	CATSPRDREALFYNEQFF	TGTGCCACCAGCCCCCGGGACAGGGAGGCCTTGTTCTACAATGAGCAGTTCTTC
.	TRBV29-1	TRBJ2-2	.	CSVEGDPSTGELFF	TGCAGCGTTGAAGGGGACCCGTCCACCGGGGAGCTGTTTTTT
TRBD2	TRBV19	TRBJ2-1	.	CASSSKREAFRNEQFF	TGTGCCAGTAGTTCTAAGCGGGAGGCCTTCCGCAATGAGCAGTTCTTC
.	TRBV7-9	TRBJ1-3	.	CASSFWSGNTIYF	TGTGCCAGCAGCTTTTGGTCTGGAAACACCATATATTTT
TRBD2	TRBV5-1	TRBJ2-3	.	CASSLVGLRESIWTDTQYF	TGCGCCAGCAGCTTGGTGGGCTTGCGGGAGTCGATTTGGACAGATACGCAGTATTTT
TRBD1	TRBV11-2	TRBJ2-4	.	CASSPRREDRGPKRGIQYF	TGTGCCAGCAGCCCCCGGAGGGAGGACAGGGGGCCAAAAAGGGGAATTCAGTACTTC
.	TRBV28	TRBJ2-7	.	CASSPTGEQYF	TGTGCCAGCAGTCCCACGGGAGAGCAGTACTTC
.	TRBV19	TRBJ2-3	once	CASAPGWGTDTQYF	TGTGCCAGTGCCCCCGGGTGGGGCACAGATACGCAGTATTTT
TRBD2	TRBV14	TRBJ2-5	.	CASSETVGLAGVKTQYF	TGTGCCAGCAGCGAGACAGTCGGACTAGCGGGAGTGAAGACCCAGTACTTC
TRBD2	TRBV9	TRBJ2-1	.	CASSDTSGRGYNEQFF	TGTGCCAGCAGCGACACTAGCGGGAGGGGTTACAATGAGCAGTTCTTC
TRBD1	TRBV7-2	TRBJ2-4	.	CASSSASDRGKNIQYF	TGTGCCAGCAGCTCCGCTTCGGACAGGGGAAAAAACATTCAGTACTTC
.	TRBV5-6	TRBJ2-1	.	CASSLEGEYTYNEQFF	TGTGCCAGCAGCTTGGAGGGGGAGTATACTTACAATGAGCAGTTCTTC
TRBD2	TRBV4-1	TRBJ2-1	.	CASSQRPGLEANEQFF	TGCGCCAGCAGCCAACGGCCGGGACTAGAGGCCAATGAGCAGTTCTTC
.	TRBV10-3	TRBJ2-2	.	CAISGGGPAGELFF	TGTGCCATCAGTGGTGGGGGGCCCGCCGGGGAGCTGTTTTTT
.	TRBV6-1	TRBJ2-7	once	CAAAHYEQYF	TGTGCCGCAGCCCACTACGAGCAGTACTTC
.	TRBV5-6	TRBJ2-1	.	CASSLAPGPNNEQFF	TGTGCCAGCAGCTTAGCCCCGGGACCTAACAATGAGCAGTTCTTC
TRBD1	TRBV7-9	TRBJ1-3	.	CASRQGTGSGNTIYF	TGTGCCAGCAGACAAGGGACAGGCTCTGGAAACACCATATATTTT
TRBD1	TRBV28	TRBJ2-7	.	CASSLSGQGFSYEQYF	TGTGCCAGCAGTTTGTCCGGACAGGGATTCTCCTACGAGCAGTACTTC
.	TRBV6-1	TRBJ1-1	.	CASFRLNTEAFF	TGTGCCAGCTTTAGGTTGAACACTGAAGCTTTCTTT
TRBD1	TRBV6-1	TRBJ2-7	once	CASSETTGAPYEQYF	TGTGCCAGCAGTGAAACCACAGGGGCCCCCTACGAGCAGTACTTC
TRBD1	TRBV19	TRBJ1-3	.	CASGDRKYSGNTIYF	TGTGCCAGTGGGGACAGGAAATACTCTGGAAACACCATATATTTT
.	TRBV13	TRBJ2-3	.	CASSLGDPNTQYF	TGTGCCAGCAGCTTAGGAGATCCGAATACGCAGTATTTT
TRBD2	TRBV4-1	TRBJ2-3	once	CASSQSLAGEVADTQYF	TGCGCCAGCAGCCAATCCTTAGCGGGAGAGGTGGCAGATACGCAGTATTTT
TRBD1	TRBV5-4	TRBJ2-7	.	CASSHSGTGTTYEQYF	TGTGCCAGCAGCCATTCCGGGACAGGGACTACCTACGAGCAGTACTTC